One T cell receptor (beta chain) is described in this entry. These data come from a study of OX40 agonist ivuxolimab in advanced cancers. In germline, CDR1 is SNHLY, CDR2 FYNNEI. V lost 8 bases to trimming and J lost 10 bases, with 10 bases between them. CDR3 length: 10 residues. Only in-frame clones appear in the TCRdb table, and some are missing; sequencing was by immunoSEQ multiplex PCR. The sample holds about 45,000 clones, roughly 90% seen once. The chain couples TRBV2 to TRBJ2-3; a possible D gene is TRBD2 (5 bases). Specimen: CD4+ or CD8+ T cells sorted from blood, collected in a trial of the OX40 agonist ivuxolimab. The sequence came from an adult with an advanced solid tumor such as melanoma, head and neck, liver or kidney cancer. The CDR3 DNA is TGTGCCAGCCTCGGACTGGCGCAGTATTTT. Its protein product is CASLGLAQYF.